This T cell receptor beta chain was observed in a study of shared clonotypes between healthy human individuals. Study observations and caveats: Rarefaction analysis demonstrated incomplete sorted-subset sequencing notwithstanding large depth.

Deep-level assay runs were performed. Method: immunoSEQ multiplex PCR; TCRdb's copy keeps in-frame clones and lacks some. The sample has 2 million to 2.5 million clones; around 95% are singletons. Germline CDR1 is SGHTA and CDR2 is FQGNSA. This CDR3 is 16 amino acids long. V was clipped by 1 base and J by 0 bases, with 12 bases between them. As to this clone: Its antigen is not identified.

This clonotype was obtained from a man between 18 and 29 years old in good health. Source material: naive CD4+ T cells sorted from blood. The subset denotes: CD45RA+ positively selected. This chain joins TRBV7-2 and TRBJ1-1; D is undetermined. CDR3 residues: CASSLGLGLMNTEAFF. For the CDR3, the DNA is TGTGCCAGCAGCTTAGGTTTAGGCCTCATGAACACTGAAGCTTTCTTT.